Shown below are 30 T cell receptor beta chains from a single sample sequenced in a study of blood T cell repertoires in COVID-19. The protocol was immunoSEQ multiplex PCR, while the TCRdb copy is restricted to in-frame clones and leaves out a portion. The sample holds about 300,000 clones, approximately 89% seen once. The sequenced material came from peripheral blood. Receptors were obtained from a woman in her 30s with COVID-19, enrolled during active disease.

This chain connects TRBV5-5 to TRBJ1-2, with TRBD1 matching over 9 bases. V was pared by 1 base and J by 8 bases, with 3 bases of the junction left unmatched. From germline, CDR1 is SGHKS and CDR2 YYEKEE (reference sequence). The CDR3 totals 13 residues. The CDR3 nucleotides read TGTGCCAGCAGCTTGAGGACAGGGGAAGGCTACACCTTC. Translation: CASSLRTGEGYTF.

Only one count was recorded for this clone. The chain recombines TRBV3-1 (or the pseudogene TRBV3-2) with TRBJ2-5; maybe TRBD1 (5 bases). The V end lost 2 bases, the J end lost 9 bases, and 10 bases lay between the germline ends. Germline loops: CDR1 LGHDT, CDR2 YNNKEL (reference sequence). This CDR3 is 12 amino acids long. The CDR3 region has the DNA TGTGCCAGCAGCCAACGTTTAGGGGCCCAGTACTTC. Its protein product is CASSQRLGAQYF.

The J gene is TRBJ1-1, the V gene TRBV2, with D unclear. This CDR3 spans 15 amino acids. Trimming pared 1 base from V and 1 base from J, leaving 10 bases between. The germline V gene encodes CDR1 SNHLY and CDR2 FYNNEI. The DNA of the CDR3 is TGTGCCAGCAGTGAAGAGCGTCAGAGGAACACTGAAGCTTTCTTT. Its protein is CASSEERQRNTEAFF.

The chain combines TRBV7-2 with TRBJ2-1, with TRBD1 as a possible D gene (5 bases). CDR1 is SGHTA and CDR2 is FQGNSA in the germline V gene. This CDR3 region has 16 residues. Trimming cost V 4 bases and J 0 bases, with 13 bases left between them. CDR3 sequence: CASSSGSASSYNEQFF. The CDR3 region has the DNA TGTGCCAGCAGCTCAGGGTCAGCTAGCTCCTACAATGAGCAGTTCTTC.

The V and J genes are TRBV19 and TRBJ2-4; 7 positions agree with TRBD1. After removal of 5 bases from V and 3 bases from J, the junction contained 16 bases not matched to a gene. Germline CDR1 LNHDA, CDR2 SQIVND (reference sequence). There are 18 residues in the CDR3. Here the CDR3 DNA reads TGTGCCAGTAGTCAAAATTACAGGGGAGCGGTAGGCAAAAACATTCAGTACTTC. Its protein product is CASSQNYRGAVGKNIQYF.

This chain connects TRBV29-1 to TRBJ1-5, with D unresolved. Looked up from germline, CDR1 is SQVTM and CDR2 is ANQGSEA. This CDR3 has 12 residues. Trimming took off 8 bases at V and 7 bases at J, with 15 bases between the two ends. The DNA of the CDR3 is TGCAGCCCCGGGCCAGGCGGGCAGCCCCAGCATTTT. It specifies CSPGPGGQPQHF.

The chain recombines TRBV7-2 with TRBJ1-1; 7 bases align to TRBD1. V shed 6 bases and J 4 bases; nucleotides not matched to a gene: 5. The CDR3 runs 13 residues. Germline V gene lookup returns CDR1 SGHTA and CDR2 FQGNSA. The CDR3 is CASSITGVTEAFF. CDR3 nucleotides: TGTGCCAGCAGTATAACAGGGGTCACTGAAGCTTTCTTT. Full variable domain (rest looked up from reference TRBV7-2 and TRBJ1-1): GAGVSQSPSNKVTEKGKDVELRCDPISGHTALYWYRQSLGQGLEFLIYFQGNSAPDKSGLPSDRFSAERTGGSVSTLTIQRTQQEDSAVYLCASSITGVTEAFFGQGTRLTVV.

The rearrangement uses TRBV10-3 and TRBJ1-4; TRBD1 might be the D (5 bases). CDR3 length: 15 residues. The V end lost 7 bases, the J end lost 4 bases, and 16 bases lay between the germline ends. Germline CDR1 ENHRY, CDR2 SYGVKD. CDR3 region: CAIITHRPNNEKLFF. CDR3 nucleotides: TGTGCCATCATTACCCACAGGCCTAATAATGAAAAACTGTTTTTT.

This chain connects TRBV18 to TRBJ2-1; 8 bases line up with TRBD1. The CDR3 has 18 amino acids. V shed 2 bases and J 0 bases; nucleotides not matched to a gene: 9. Germline loops: CDR1 KGHSH, CDR2 LQKENI. The CDR3 DNA reads as TGTGCCAGCTCACCAGTGAGCAGGGGGCGCAGCTCCTACAATGAGCAGTTCTTC. Its translation is CASSPVSRGRSSYNEQFF.

This chain links TRBV4-2 with TRBJ1-3; TRBD1 might be the D (5 bases). V was clipped by 2 bases and J by 5 bases, with 13 bases between them. This CDR3 region has 15 residues. The germline gives CDR1 LGHNA, CDR2 YNFKEQ. CDR3 nucleotides: TGTGCCAGCAGCCAAAGTCAGGGTTATCGAAACACCATATATTTT. Amino acids: CASSQSQGYRNTIYF.

The genes are TRBV3-1 (or the pseudogene TRBV3-2) and TRBJ1-5; 7 nucleotides line up with TRBD1. V lost 4 bases, J lost 6 bases, and 6 bases stayed unmatched. CDR1 and CDR2 from the germline V gene are LGHDT and YNNKEL (reference sequence). The CDR3 covers 14 residues. The CDR3 DNA is TGTGCCAGCAGCCGTACAGGGGTTAGTCAGCCCCAGCATTTT. Translation: CASSRTGVSQPQHF.

The chain recombines TRBV6-5 with TRBJ2-1, with 9 bases that match TRBD2. The CDR3 is 15 residues long. CDR1 is MNHEY and CDR2 is SVGAGI in the germline V gene. V gave up 0 bases and J gave up 7 bases; unmatched junction bases: 4. The CDR3 DNA reads TGTGCCAGCAGTTACTCGGGGACTAGCTGGAATGAGCAGTTCTTC. This encodes CASSYSGTSWNEQFF.

This chain uses TRBV6-5 with TRBJ1-2; D is ambiguous. The V end was cut by 7 bases, the J end by 2 bases, with 11 bases between. CDR3 length: 13 amino acids. Germline CDR1 reads MNHEY; CDR2 reads SVGAGI. DNA for the CDR3: TGTGCCAGCACGGCGAGGGAGAACTATGGCTACACCTTC. Protein product: CASTARENYGYTF.

V and J are TRBV7-9 and TRBJ1-4; no firm D call. Trimming left V 5 bases short and J 7 bases short, with 8 bases between. The CDR3 extends over 12 amino acids. Germline V gene lookup returns CDR1 SEHNR and CDR2 FQNEAQ (reference sequence). The CDR3 sequence: CASSRASEKLFF. DNA for the CDR3: TGTGCCAGCAGCCGAGCAAGTGAAAAACTGTTTTTT.

V is TRBV11-3 and J is TRBJ2-7, with 14 positions matching TRBD2. The CDR3 has 15 amino acids. Germline CDR1 is SGHNT and CDR2 is YENEEA. Trimming at V came to 5 bases and at J to 6 bases, leaving 6 bases not matched to a gene. CDR3 coding DNA: TGTGCCAGCAGCCCGAGACTAGCGGGGGGGCCCGAGCAGTACTTC. This sequence encodes CASSPRLAGGPEQYF.

The V and J genes are TRBV6-5 and TRBJ2-1; a possible D gene is TRBD1 (6 bases). Per the germline V gene, CDR1 is MNHEY and CDR2 is SVGAGI. V was clipped by 2 bases and J by 2 bases, with 10 bases between them. The CDR3 is made up of 15 amino acids. CDR3 protein: CASSYDRRAYNEQFF. The CDR3 bases are TGTGCCAGCAGTTACGACAGGAGAGCCTACAATGAGCAGTTCTTC.

A single count supports this clone. The chain is built from TRBV7-3 and TRBJ1-1; D is perhaps TRBD1 (5 bases). The CDR3 sequence is 15 residues long. V was pared by 4 bases and J by 4 bases, with 16 bases between. Germline V gives CDR1 SGHTA, CDR2 FQGTGA. CDR3 in DNA: TGTGCCAGCAGCTCCTCTGGAGGGGAGAGCACTGAAGCTTTCTTT. This encodes CASSSSGGESTEAFF.

This clone was observed a single time. This same CDR3 is encoded by further DNA sequences in the sample. The chain combines TRBV3-1 (or the pseudogene TRBV3-2) with TRBJ1-1; D is undetermined. This CDR3 comprises 13 residues. V was trimmed by 1 base and J by 1 base, leaving 4 bases between them. The germline CDR1 and CDR2 sequences are LGHDT and YNNKEL (reference sequence). The CDR3 bases are TGTGCCAGCAGCCAAGGACAGAACACTGAAGCTTTCTTT. Its translation is CASSQGQNTEAFF.

This clone is a singleton in its sample. The V call is TRBV7-3, the J call TRBJ1-3; TRBD1 might be the D (6 bases). V shed 2 bases and J shed 3 bases, with 11 bases lying between them. From germline, CDR1 is SGHTA and CDR2 FQGTGA. The CDR3 is 15 residues long. The DNA for the CDR3 is TGTGCCAGCAGCTTATATGGGGGCGTTGGAAACACCATATATTTT. Its translation is CASSLYGGVGNTIYF.

The rearrangement joins TRBV28 to TRBJ2-5, with TRBD1 matching 7 bases. The CDR3 consists of 13 residues. Germline V gives CDR1 MDHEN, CDR2 SYDVKM. The V and J ends lost 6 bases and 2 bases, in that order; junction bases with no gene match: 3. CDR3 DNA sequence: TGTGCCAGCAGCCTCAGGGGGCAAGAGACCCAGTACTTC. It encodes CASSLRGQETQYF.

This rearrangement joins TRBV5-4 to TRBJ1-2; tentatively, D is TRBD1 (5 bases). Per the germline V gene, CDR1 is SGHNT and CDR2 is YYREEE (reference sequence). The ends were cut back, 2 bases at V and 2 bases at J, with 13 bases in the middle. CDR3 length: 15 residues. CDR3 in amino acids: CASSLPQGPNYGYTF. The CDR3 nucleotides are TGTGCCAGCAGCTTACCTCAGGGCCCAAACTATGGCTACACCTTC.

The V and J genes are TRBV30 and TRBJ1-2; the D gene is possibly TRBD1 (6 bases). The CDR3 totals 13 residues. Germline V gene lookup returns CDR1 GTSNPN and CDR2 SVGIG (reference sequence). Trimming took off 2 bases at V and 7 bases at J, with 14 bases between the two ends. CDR3 loop: CAWSRGGFRGYTF. The CDR3 bases are TGTGCCTGGAGTAGGGGGGGGTTTCGTGGCTACACCTTC.

The chain recombines TRBV5-6 with TRBJ1-1; no definite D call. Trimming removed 2 bases at V and 8 bases at J, with 10 bases between. Germline CDR1 SGHDT, CDR2 YYEEEE. This CDR3 region has 12 residues. The CDR3 DNA reads TGTGCCAGCAGCTTCGGAGAGCAGGAAGCTTTCTTT. Translating it yields CASSFGEQEAFF.

Here the CDR3 DNA reads TGTGCCAGCAGCTTGATAGCGGGGACTAGCACAGATACGCAGTATTTT. It encodes CASSLIAGTSTDTQYF. The rearrangement links TRBV9 to TRBJ2-3, with 8 bases identical to TRBD2. Germline V lookup: CDR1 SGDLS, CDR2 YYNGEE. The V segment lost 4 bases and the J segment 0 bases; nucleotides outside the gene matches: 7. This CDR3 contains 16 residues.

Written as DNA, the CDR3 is TGCGCCAGCAGTCTTGACAGGGGCTATGGCTACACCTTC. This codes for CASSLDRGYGYTF. The rearrangement links TRBV23-1 to TRBJ1-2; 8 positions match TRBD1. TRBV23-1 is identified as an open reading frame with a role that is uncertain. The V gene end was trimmed by 4 bases and the J gene end by 4 bases; junction bases not matched to a gene: 2. The CDR3 extends over 13 amino acids.

The gene calls are TRBV6-5 and TRBJ1-1; D is undetermined. The CDR3 has 11 residues. V was clipped by 7 bases and J by 2 bases, with 5 bases between them. Per the germline V gene, CDR1 is MNHEY and CDR2 is SVGAGI. CDR3 region: CASIFNTEAFF. The CDR3 nucleotides read TGTGCCAGCATCTTCAACACTGAAGCTTTCTTT.

The chain couples TRBV4-1 to TRBJ1-5, with D maybe TRBD1 (6 bases). Per germline, CDR1 MGHRA and CDR2 YSYEKL. The CDR3 runs to 15 residues. The germline V and J ends were trimmed by 1 base and 7 bases, with 14 bases remaining between them. In DNA, the CDR3 is TGCGCCAGCAGCCAAGTCGCAGGGGCAAACCAGCCCCAGCATTTT. This gives the protein CASSQVAGANQPQHF.

The chain carries TRBV1 and TRBJ1-2; the D call in the table, TRBD1, was not verified against the DNA. TRBV1 is classified as a pseudogene. This CDR3 region has 15 residues. For the CDR3, the DNA is TGCACCAGCAACTTCCCTTCCCGAGCAGGATGGGGCTACACCTTC. Protein sequence: CTSNFPSRAGWGYTF.

The rearrangement links TRBV4-2 to TRBJ2-2; possible D gene TRBD1, 6 bases. The CDR3 sequence is 15 residues long. Germline V gene sequence: CDR1 LGHNA, CDR2 YNFKEQ. Trimming shortened V by 4 bases and J by 1 base, and 10 bases separated the two germline ends. CDR3 region: CASSRTTGNTGELFF. CDR3 sequence (DNA): TGTGCCAGCAGCCGGACGACAGGGAACACCGGGGAGCTGTTTTTT.

This clone was detected only once. This chain connects TRBV6-5 to TRBJ1-1; D possibly corresponds to TRBD1 (6 bases). The ends were cut back, 2 bases at V and 8 bases at J, with 15 bases in the middle. The CDR3 extends over 14 amino acids. CDR1 is MNHEY and CDR2 is SVGAGI in the germline V gene. CDR3 sequence reads: CASSYPGTPREAFF. CDR3 DNA sequence: TGTGCCAGCAGTTACCCGGGGACACCCCGGGAAGCTTTCTTT.